The T cell receptor (beta chain) under discussion was sequenced for a study of blood T cells in healthy people across ages. Per germline, CDR1 MDHEN and CDR2 SYDVKM. Trimming took 3 bases from V and 2 from J; bases not matched to a gene: 5. This CDR3 has 16 residues. This clonotype was detected a few times. A second roughly 7 to 12 cycle PCR used barcoded and J-beta primers. TCRdb passed the 5' RACE reads through MiXCR, listing each CDR3 protein once. This sample carries about 970,000 distinct CDR3 sequences, roughly 51% of them seen once, and the ten largest clones take about 20%. The sequenced sample consisted of blood. The clonotype comes from a woman aged 60-75 years in good health. The V call is TRBV28, the J call TRBJ2-1, with 9 nucleotides matching TRBD2. CDR3 amino acids: CASSFGGRDTYNEQFF. The CDR3 region has the DNA TGTGCCAGCAGTTTCGGCGGGAGGGACACCTACAATGAGCAGTTCTTC.